This TCR beta chain was recorded in a study of T cell responses to AZD1222 COVID-19 vaccine. Study-wide findings and caveats: Of the AZD1222 recipients, only five to seven were seropositive at baseline. Repertoires in all cases were sampled only once the peak T cell response had passed. Donors were largely white British and mainly female; clonal diversity was possibly underestimated.

The V gene's germline CDR1 is LGHDT and CDR2 YNNKEL (reference sequence). The ends were cut back, 0 bases at V and 6 bases at J, with 17 bases in the middle. The length of the CDR3 is 16 residues. With regard to this clone: Its specificity is unknown.

Using immunoSEQ multiplex PCR, the repertoire was profiled, and TCRdb retains in-frame clones only, with some absent. The sample gives approximately 30,000 clones, approximately 86% of which show up once; 6.8% is in the top ten. The chain employs TRBV3-1 (or the pseudogene TRBV3-2) and TRBJ1-2; D is unclear. This TCR was recovered from an adult in good health. This sample comprised peripheral blood, obtained on day 0 of AZD1222 vaccination. The CDR3 sequence: CASSQDLKAPRDGYTF. The CDR3 region has the DNA TGTGCCAGCAGCCAAGATCTTAAGGCACCACGGGATGGCTACACCTTC.